This T cell receptor beta chain was captured in a study of CD8 T cells in ankylosing spondylitis. Study conclusions and caveats: Roughly eight highly homologous variants made up a TCR beta motif that seemed to typify ankylosing spondylitis blood.

The CDR3 totals 13 residues. V lost 6 bases, J lost 2 bases, and 13 bases lay in between. The V gene's germline CDR1 is DFQATT and CDR2 SNEGSKA (reference sequence). Points on this clonotype: Antigen unknown.

TCRdb processed the 5' RACE reads anew with MiXCR; each CDR3 protein has one entry. In the table there are some 400,000 distinct CDR3 sequences, about 20% of which are singletons. This receptor was obtained from a male donor with ankylosing spondylitis. Material for sequencing was blood, either unsorted or a sorted T cell fraction (not recorded which). The gene calls are TRBV20-1 and TRBJ1-1, with D hard to call. The CDR3 DNA follows: TGCAGTGCGGGAGGGCGAGTTAACACTGAAGCTTTCTTT. It is translated as CSAGGRVNTEAFF.